What follows is one T cell receptor beta chain and its context. A read error may produce the germline difference seen at one junction end. This sample is drawn from a study of CDR3 diversity in severe acne. The CDR3 is made up of 19 amino acids. Germline lookup yields CDR1 SGHDN and CDR2 FVKESK. TCRdb independently ran MiXCR on the PCR reads; one entry per CDR3 protein. The data hold over 90,000 distinct CDR3 sequences, with about half observed a single time. This TCR was sampled from a male donor with acne. Sequencing input: blood. The chain uses TRBV14 and TRBJ2-3; 13 bases match TRBD2. CDR3 nucleotides: TGTGCCTGCAGCCAAGGATATATAGGGACTAGCGGGGGCACAGATACGCAGTATTTT. It is translated as CACSQGYIGTSGGTDTQYF.